This T cell receptor beta chain came from a study of beta chain features in type 1 diabetes. Every isolated RNA sample was fully reverse transcribed, so sequencing captured expressed TCRB transcripts. Assay: immunoSEQ multiplex PCR; the TCRdb copy retains only in-frame clones and omits some. The sample lists approximately 37,000 clones, 64% occurring once. This clone was picked up a small number of times. Its target is unknown. The V end was cut by 2 bases, the J end by 6 bases, with 8 bases between. This CDR3 is 13 amino acids long. Germline values: CDR1 SGHTA, CDR2 FQGNSA. Sorting with CD45RO/CCR7/CD25/CD127/CD95/CD27 yielded naive, central memory, regulatory and stem-like memory CD4+ cells. Study outcomes and limitations: It was among patients, rather than healthy donors, that naive, central memory and Treg TCRB repertoires appeared more similar. TCRB CDR3s from Type 1 diabetes patients were moderately but significantly shorter in all four CD4+ subsets. Sequencing used cDNA, and cells with high TCR expression could therefore be over-represented.

This chain connects TRBV7-2 to TRBJ2-1; D possibly corresponds to TRBD2 (5 bases). This receptor was obtained from a woman in her 30s in good health. Sequencing was done on a sample of Tregs from blood. The CDR3 coding sequence is TGTGCCAGCAGCTTAATCGCGGGCAATGAGCAGTTCTTC. This gives the protein CASSLIAGNEQFF.